The clone carrying this TCR beta chain was recorded at least ten times. TCRdb re-called the RACE reads through MiXCR, storing one row per CDR3 protein. The sample includes tens of thousands of distinct CDR3 sequences, 8% to 9.5% of them seen just once. The data stem from a study of human T cells and chemical hapten exposure. The germline V gene has CDR1 GTSNPN and CDR2 SVGIG (reference sequence). Trimming took 0 bases from V and 0 from J, leaving 15 bases between them. The CDR3 has 17 residues. Time point reported: patch test 2, 6 weeks after DPC sensitization. Regarding treatment: therapeutic diphenylcyclopropenone sensitization with weekly scalp DPC.

The receptor's source is a woman in her thirties or forties with alopecia areata. Some clones in this sample may be carry-over from other donors' samples. Sequenced material: whole blood, taken in connection with sensitization to the hapten diphenylcyclopropenone (DPC). The chain carries TRBV30 and TRBJ1-3; TRBD1 is a possible D gene (5 bases). In nucleotides, the CDR3 is TGTGCCTGGAGTGTATCCGGGACCTATGGCTCTGGAAACACCATATATTTT. Its translation is CAWSVSGTYGSGNTIYF.